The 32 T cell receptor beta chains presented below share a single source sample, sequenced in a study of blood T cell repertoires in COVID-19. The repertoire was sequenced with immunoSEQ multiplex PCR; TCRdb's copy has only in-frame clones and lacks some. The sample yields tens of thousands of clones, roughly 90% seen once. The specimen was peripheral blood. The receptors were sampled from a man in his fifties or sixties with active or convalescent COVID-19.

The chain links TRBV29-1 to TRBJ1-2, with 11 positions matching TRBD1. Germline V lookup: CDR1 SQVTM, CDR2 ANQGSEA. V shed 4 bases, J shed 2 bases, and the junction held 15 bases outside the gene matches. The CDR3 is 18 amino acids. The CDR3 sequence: CSVGLGTGGSSSNYGYTF. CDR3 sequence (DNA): TGCAGCGTTGGACTCGGGACAGGGGGTTCTTCGTCGAACTATGGCTACACCTTC.

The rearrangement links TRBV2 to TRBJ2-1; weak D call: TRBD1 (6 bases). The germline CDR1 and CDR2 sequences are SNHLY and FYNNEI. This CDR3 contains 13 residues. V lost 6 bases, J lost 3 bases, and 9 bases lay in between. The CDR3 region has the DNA TGTGCCAGCAGCCAACAGGGCTACAATGAGCAGTTCTTC. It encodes CASSQQGYNEQFF.

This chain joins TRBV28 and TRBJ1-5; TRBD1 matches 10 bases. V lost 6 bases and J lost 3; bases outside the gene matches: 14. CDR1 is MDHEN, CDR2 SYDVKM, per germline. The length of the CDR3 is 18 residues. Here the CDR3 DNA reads TGTGCCAGCAGCCCGCTCAGCTACGGGACAGGGGTCAATCAGCCCCAGCATTTT. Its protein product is CASSPLSYGTGVNQPQHF.

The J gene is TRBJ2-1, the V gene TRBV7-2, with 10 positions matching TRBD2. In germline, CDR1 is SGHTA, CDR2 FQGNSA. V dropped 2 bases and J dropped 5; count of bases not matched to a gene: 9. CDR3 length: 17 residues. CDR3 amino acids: CASSLYSRLAGDNEQFF. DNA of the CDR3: TGTGCCAGCAGCTTATACTCCCGACTAGCGGGCGACAATGAGCAGTTCTTC.

The CDR3 DNA reads as TGTGCCAGCAGTCCTCAACAGGGGAGGCAAGAGACCCAGTACTTC. Its translation: CASSPQQGRQETQYF. The gene calls are TRBV27 and TRBJ2-5; D might be TRBD1 (7 bases). The CDR3 length is 15 residues. V lost 5 bases to trimming and J lost 2 bases, with 15 bases between them. CDR1 and CDR2 (germline): MNHEY, SMNVEV (reference sequence).

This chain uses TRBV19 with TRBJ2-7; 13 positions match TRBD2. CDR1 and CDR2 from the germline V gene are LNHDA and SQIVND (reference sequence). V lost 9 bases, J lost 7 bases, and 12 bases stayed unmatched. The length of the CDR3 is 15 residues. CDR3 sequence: CASQEAGTSGIEQYF. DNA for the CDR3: TGTGCCAGCCAAGAGGCCGGGACTAGCGGGATTGAGCAGTACTTC.

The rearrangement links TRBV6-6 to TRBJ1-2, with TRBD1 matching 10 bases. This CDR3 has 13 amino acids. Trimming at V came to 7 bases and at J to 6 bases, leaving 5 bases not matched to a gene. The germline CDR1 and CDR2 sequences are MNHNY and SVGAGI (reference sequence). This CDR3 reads CASKTGTGDGYTF. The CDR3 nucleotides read TGTGCCAGCAAAACCGGGACAGGGGATGGCTACACCTTC.

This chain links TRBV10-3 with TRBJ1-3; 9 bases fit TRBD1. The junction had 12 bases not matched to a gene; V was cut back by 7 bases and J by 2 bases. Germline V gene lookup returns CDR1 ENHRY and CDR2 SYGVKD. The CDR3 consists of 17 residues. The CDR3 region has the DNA TGTGCCATCAAAAATTCAAAAGGGACAGGGACTGGAAACACCATATATTTT. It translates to CAIKNSKGTGTGNTIYF.

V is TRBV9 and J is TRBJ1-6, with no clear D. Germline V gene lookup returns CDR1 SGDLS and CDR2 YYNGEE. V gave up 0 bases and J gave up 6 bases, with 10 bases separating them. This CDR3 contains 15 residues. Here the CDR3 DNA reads TGTGCCAGCAGCGTAGGGCGGGCGCGTAATTCACCCCTCCACTTT. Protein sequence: CASSVGRARNSPLHF.

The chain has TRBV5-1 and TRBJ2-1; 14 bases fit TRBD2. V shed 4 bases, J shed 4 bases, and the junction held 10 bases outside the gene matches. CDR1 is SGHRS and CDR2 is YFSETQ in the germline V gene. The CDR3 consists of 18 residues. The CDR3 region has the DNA TGCGCCAGCAGCGCCCCGGGACTAGCGGGAGTTAGTTACAATGAGCAGTTCTTC. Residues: CASSAPGLAGVSYNEQFF.

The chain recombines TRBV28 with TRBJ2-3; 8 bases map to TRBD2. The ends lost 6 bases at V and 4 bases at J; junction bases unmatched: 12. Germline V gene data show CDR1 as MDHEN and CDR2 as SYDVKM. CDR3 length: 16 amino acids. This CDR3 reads CASRPTSGSGPDTQYF. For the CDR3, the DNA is TGTGCCAGCAGACCAACAAGCGGGAGTGGCCCAGATACGCAGTATTTT.

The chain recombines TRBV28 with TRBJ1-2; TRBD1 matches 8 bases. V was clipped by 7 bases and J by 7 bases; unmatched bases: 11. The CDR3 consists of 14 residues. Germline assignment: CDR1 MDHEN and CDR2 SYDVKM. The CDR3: CASKFWDRLGGYTF. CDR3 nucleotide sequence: TGTGCCAGCAAATTTTGGGACAGGTTGGGTGGCTACACCTTC.

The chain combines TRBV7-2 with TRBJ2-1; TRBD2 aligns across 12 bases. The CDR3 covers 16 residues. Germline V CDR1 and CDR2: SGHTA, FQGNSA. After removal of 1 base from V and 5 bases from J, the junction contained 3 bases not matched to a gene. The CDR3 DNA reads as TGTGCCAGCAGCTTAGACGGGACTAGCGGGCACAATGAGCAGTTCTTC. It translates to CASSLDGTSGHNEQFF.

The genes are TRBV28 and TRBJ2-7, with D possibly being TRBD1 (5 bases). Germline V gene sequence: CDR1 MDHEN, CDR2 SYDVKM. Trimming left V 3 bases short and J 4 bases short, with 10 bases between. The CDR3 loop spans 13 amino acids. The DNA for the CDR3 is TGTGCCAGCAGTTTTGGGCAGGGTTACGAGCAGTACTTC. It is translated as CASSFGQGYEQYF.

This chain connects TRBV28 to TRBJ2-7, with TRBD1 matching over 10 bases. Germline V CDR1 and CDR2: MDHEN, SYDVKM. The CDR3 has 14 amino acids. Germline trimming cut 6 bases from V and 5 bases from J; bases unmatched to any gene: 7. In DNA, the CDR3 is TGTGCCAGCAGGCAGACAGGGGGCAGCGACGAGCAGTACTTC. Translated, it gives CASRQTGGSDEQYF.

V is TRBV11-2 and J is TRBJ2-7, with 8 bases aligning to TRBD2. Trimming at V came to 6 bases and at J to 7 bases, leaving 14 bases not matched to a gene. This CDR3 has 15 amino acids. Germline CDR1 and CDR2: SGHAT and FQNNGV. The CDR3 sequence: CASSSGGDQREEQYF. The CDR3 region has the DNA TGTGCCAGCAGTTCCGGGGGGGACCAGAGGGAAGAGCAGTACTTC.

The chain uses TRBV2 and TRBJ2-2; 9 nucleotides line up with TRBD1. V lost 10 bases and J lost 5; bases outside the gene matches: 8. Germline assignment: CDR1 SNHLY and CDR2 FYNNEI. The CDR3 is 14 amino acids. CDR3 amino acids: CATSGTGSTGELFF. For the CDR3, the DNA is TGTGCCACCTCCGGGACAGGGTCGACCGGGGAGCTGTTTTTT. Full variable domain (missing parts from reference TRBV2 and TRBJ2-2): EPEVTQTPSHQVTQMGQEVILRCVPISNHLYFYWYRQILGQKVEFLVSFYNNEISEKSEIFDDQFSVERPDGSNFTLKIRSTKLEDSAMYFCATSGTGSTGELFFGEGSRLTVL.

In nucleotides, the CDR3 is TGTGCCAGTAGTATACGAGCGGGAGTCGCCAAAAACATTCAGTACTTC. It is translated as CASSIRAGVAKNIQYF. V and J are TRBV19 and TRBJ2-4; 8 bases are shared with TRBD2. This CDR3 has 16 amino acids. V lost 2 bases to trimming and J lost 1 base; unmatched junction nucleotides: 4. The germline V gene has CDR1 LNHDA and CDR2 SQIVND (reference sequence).

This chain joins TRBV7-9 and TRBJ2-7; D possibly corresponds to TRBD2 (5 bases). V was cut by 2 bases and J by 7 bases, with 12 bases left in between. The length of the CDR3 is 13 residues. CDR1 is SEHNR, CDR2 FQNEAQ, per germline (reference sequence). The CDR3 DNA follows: TGTGCCAGCAGCTTAATGGGAGCCAAAGAGCAGTACTTC. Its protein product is CASSLMGAKEQYF.

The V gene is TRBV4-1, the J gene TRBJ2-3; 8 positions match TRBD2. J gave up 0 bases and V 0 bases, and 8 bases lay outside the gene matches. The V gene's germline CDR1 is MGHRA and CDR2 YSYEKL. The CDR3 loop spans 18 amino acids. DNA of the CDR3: TGCGCCAGCAGCCAAGATGGAGTAGCGGGGCAAAGCACAGATACGCAGTATTTT. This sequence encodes CASSQDGVAGQSTDTQYF.

In nucleotides, the CDR3 is TGTGCCAGCAGCCTCGGGACAGGGCGGGAGCAGTACTTC. It specifies CASSLGTGREQYF. The J gene is TRBJ2-7, the V gene TRBV7-9; 9 bases align to TRBD1. Germline V lookup: CDR1 SEHNR, CDR2 FQNEAQ (reference sequence). V lost 5 bases and J lost 7; bases outside the gene matches: 6. The CDR3 length is 13 residues.

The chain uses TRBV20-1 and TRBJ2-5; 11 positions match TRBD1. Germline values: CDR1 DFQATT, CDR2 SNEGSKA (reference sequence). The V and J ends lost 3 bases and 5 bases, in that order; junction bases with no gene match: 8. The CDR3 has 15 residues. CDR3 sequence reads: CSASKDRGLGETQYF. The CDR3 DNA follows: TGCAGTGCTAGTAAGGACAGGGGGCTTGGGGAGACCCAGTACTTC.

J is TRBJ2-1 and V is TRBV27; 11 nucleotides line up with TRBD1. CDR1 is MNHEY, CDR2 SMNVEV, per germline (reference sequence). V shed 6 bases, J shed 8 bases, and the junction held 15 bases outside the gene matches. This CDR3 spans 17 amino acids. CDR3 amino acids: CASSGDRRDRGDHEQFF. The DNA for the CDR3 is TGTGCCAGCAGCGGAGACCGCCGGGACAGGGGGGACCATGAGCAGTTCTTC.

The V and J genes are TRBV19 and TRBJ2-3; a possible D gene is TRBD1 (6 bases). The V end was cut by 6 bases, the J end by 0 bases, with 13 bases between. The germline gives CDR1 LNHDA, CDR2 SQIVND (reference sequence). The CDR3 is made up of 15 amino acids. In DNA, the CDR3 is TGTGCCAGTAGGGTCAGACAGGTTAGCACAGATACGCAGTATTTT. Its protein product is CASRVRQVSTDTQYF. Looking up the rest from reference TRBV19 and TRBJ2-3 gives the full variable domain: DGGITQSPKYLFRKEGQNVTLSCEQNLNHDAMYWYRQDPGQGLRLIYYSQIVNDFQKGDIAEGYSVSREKKESFPLTVTSAQKNPTAFYLCASRVRQVSTDTQYFGPGTRLTVL.

The CDR3 reads CASTHTSITGTQYF. In DNA form, the CDR3 reads TGTGCCAGCACCCACACTAGCATCACGGGTACGCAGTATTTT. V is TRBV7-3 and J is TRBJ2-3, with D possibly being TRBD2 (6 bases). Per the germline V gene, CDR1 is SGHTA and CDR2 is FQGTGA. Trimming left V 7 bases short and J 8 bases short, with 19 bases between. This CDR3 is built from 14 residues.

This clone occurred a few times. Here the CDR3 reads CASSTGTGDTGELFF. DNA for the CDR3: TGTGCCAGCAGTACCGGGACAGGGGACACCGGGGAGCTGTTTTTT. The chain carries TRBV6-4 and TRBJ2-2; 10 nucleotides line up with TRBD1. Germline values: CDR1 MRHNA, CDR2 SNTAGT. This CDR3 contains 15 residues. V shed 5 bases, J shed 3 bases, and the junction held 3 bases outside the gene matches.

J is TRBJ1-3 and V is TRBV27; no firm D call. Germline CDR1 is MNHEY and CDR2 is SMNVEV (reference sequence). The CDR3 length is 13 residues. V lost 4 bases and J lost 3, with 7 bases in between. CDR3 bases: TGTGCCAGCAGTTCCTACAGTGGAAACACCATATATTTT. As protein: CASSSYSGNTIYF.

The DNA for the CDR3 is TGTGCCAGCAGTGAAGGGGGACAGGGATGGCCTGGAAACACCATATATTTT. This encodes CASSEGGQGWPGNTIYF. The V and J genes are TRBV2 and TRBJ1-3, with 9 positions matching TRBD1. Germline values: CDR1 SNHLY, CDR2 FYNNEI. With V trimmed by 1 base and J by 2 bases, 6 bases remained unmatched. This CDR3 region has 17 residues.

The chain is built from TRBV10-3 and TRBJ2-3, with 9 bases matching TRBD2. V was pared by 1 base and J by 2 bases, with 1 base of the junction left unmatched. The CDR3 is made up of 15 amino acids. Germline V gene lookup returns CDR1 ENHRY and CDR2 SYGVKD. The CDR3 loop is CAISELAGATDTQYF. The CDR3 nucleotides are TGTGCCATCAGTGAGTTAGCGGGAGCCACAGATACGCAGTATTTT.

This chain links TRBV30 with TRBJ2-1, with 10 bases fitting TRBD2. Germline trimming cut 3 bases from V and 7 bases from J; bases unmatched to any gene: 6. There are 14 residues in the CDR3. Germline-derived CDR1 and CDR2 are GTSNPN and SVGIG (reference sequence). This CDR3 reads CAWRGLASWNEQFF. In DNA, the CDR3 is TGTGCCTGGAGGGGACTAGCGTCGTGGAATGAGCAGTTCTTC. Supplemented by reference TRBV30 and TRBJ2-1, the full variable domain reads SQTIHQWPATLVQPVGSPLSLECTVEGTSNPNLYWYRQAAGRGLQLLFYSVGIGQISSEVPQNLSASRPQDRQFILSSKKLLLSDSGFYLCAWRGLASWNEQFFGPGTRLTVL.

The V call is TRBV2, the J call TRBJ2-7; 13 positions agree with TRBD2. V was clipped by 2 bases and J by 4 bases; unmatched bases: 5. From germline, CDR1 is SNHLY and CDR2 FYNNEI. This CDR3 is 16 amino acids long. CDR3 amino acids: CASSEIGTSGKYEQYF. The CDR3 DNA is TGTGCCAGCAGTGAAATTGGGACTAGCGGGAAATACGAGCAGTACTTC.

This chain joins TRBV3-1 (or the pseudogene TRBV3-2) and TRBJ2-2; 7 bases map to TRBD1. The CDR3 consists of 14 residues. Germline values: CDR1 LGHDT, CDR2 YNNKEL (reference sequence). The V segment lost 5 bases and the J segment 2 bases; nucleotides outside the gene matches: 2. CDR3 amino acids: CASSWTGNTGELFF. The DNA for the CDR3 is TGTGCCAGCAGCTGGACAGGCAACACCGGGGAGCTGTTTTTT.